This T cell receptor (beta chain) was sequenced in a study of cytotoxic CD8 clonotypes in ibrutinib-treated CLL. Assay: immunoSEQ multiplex PCR; the TCRdb copy retains only in-frame clones and omits some. This sample yields over 45,000 clones, of which around 52% are seen a single time; approximately 24% belongs to the top ten. TCR beta libraries used 1.5 to 2.5 micrograms of genomic DNA from cryopreserved PBMCs. The germline CDR1 and CDR2 sequences are MGHDK and SYGVNS. With 5 bases clipped from V and 5 bases from J, the junction kept 7 bases outside the gene matches. This CDR3 region has 15 residues.

The sequence was obtained from a human donor with chronic lymphocytic leukemia. This rearrangement joins TRBV25-1 to TRBJ1-4; 8 nucleotides match TRBD1. Sequences were derived from PBMCs, sampled at disease progression, from a patient treated with ibrutinib. The CDR3 sequence is CASSKDRGGNEKLFF. The CDR3 bases are TGTGCCAGCAGTAAAGACAGGGGCGGGAATGAAAAACTGTTTTTT.